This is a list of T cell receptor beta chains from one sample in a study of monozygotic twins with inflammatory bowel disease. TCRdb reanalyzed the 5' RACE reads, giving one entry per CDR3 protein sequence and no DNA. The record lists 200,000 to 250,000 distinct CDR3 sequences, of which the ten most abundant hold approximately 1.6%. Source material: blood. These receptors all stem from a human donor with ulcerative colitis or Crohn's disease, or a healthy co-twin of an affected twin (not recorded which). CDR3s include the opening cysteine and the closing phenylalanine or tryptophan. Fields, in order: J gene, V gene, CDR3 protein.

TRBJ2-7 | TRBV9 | CASSTSGTGTYEQYF
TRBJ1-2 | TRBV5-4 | CASSGGQGGYTF
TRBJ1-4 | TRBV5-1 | CASSLEQGRKKLFF
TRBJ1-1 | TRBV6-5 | CASSYSNFRGPVDTEAFF
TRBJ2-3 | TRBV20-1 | CSAESGGTDTQYF
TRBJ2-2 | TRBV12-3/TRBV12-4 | CASRGGAGELFF
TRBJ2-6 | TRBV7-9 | CASAGWGAGANVLTF
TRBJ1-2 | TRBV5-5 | CASSLETYPYGYTF
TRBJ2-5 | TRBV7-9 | CASSLAIVRDQETQYF
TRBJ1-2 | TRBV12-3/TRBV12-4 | CASSFQGRSGGYTF
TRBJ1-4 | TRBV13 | CASSSLGTGVNEKLFF
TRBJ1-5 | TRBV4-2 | CASSQQSWQPQHF